This is a list of T cell receptor beta chains from one sample in a study of shared clonotypes between healthy human individuals. The assay was immunoSEQ multiplex PCR, and TCRdb's table has in-frame clones only and misses some. The sample holds hundreds of thousands of clones, around 67% seen once. The sample was memory CD4+ T cells sorted from blood. The receptors here all came from a woman aged 25 to 45 in good health. The CDR3 runs from the conserved cysteine through the conserved F or W. Each record gives: J gene, D gene, clone size, V gene, CDR3 protein, CDR3 DNA. D genes are given only for firm matches. Only part of the rows carry a size: once, few, many, or a class if the clone is expanded.

j_call: TRBJ2-1
d_call: .
clone_size: .
v_call: TRBV5-1
cdr3_aa: CASSLDSHSYNEQFF
cdr3_nt: TGCGCCAGCAGCTTGGACTCCCACTCCTACAATGAGCAGTTCTTC

j_call: TRBJ2-5
d_call: .
clone_size: .
v_call: TRBV7-2
cdr3_aa: CASSRSAGHTQETQYF
cdr3_nt: TGTGCCAGCAGCCGGAGTGCGGGACATACCCAAGAGACCCAGTACTTC

j_call: TRBJ2-1
d_call: TRBD2
clone_size: .
v_call: TRBV11-2
cdr3_aa: CASSSRTPSGSHEQFF
cdr3_nt: TGTGCCAGCAGCTCGCGGACACCTAGCGGGAGTCATGAGCAGTTCTTC

j_call: TRBJ2-1
d_call: .
clone_size: .
v_call: TRBV9
cdr3_aa: CASSVMWDEQFF
cdr3_nt: TGTGCCAGCAGCGTCATGTGGGATGAGCAGTTCTTC

j_call: TRBJ1-1
d_call: .
clone_size: once
v_call: TRBV19
cdr3_aa: CATQGLTEAFF
cdr3_nt: TGTGCCACTCAGGGGCTCACTGAAGCTTTCTTT

j_call: TRBJ1-2
d_call: TRBD1
clone_size: .
v_call: TRBV6-5
cdr3_aa: CASSHPTGGYGYTF
cdr3_nt: TGTGCCAGCAGTCACCCAACAGGGGGCTATGGCTACACCTTC

j_call: TRBJ1-2
d_call: .
clone_size: .
v_call: TRBV20-1
cdr3_aa: CSATPNYGYTF
cdr3_nt: TGCAGTGCTACTCCTAACTATGGCTACACCTTC

j_call: TRBJ2-2
d_call: TRBD2
clone_size: once
v_call: TRBV5-1
cdr3_aa: CASSISSGSPSSGELFF
cdr3_nt: TGCGCCAGCAGTATTTCGAGCGGGAGTCCTTCCTCCGGGGAGCTGTTTTTT

j_call: TRBJ2-3
d_call: TRBD1
clone_size: once
v_call: TRBV15
cdr3_aa: CATSRPGTGADTQYF
cdr3_nt: TGTGCCACCAGCAGACCCGGGACAGGGGCAGATACGCAGTATTTT

j_call: TRBJ2-1
d_call: .
clone_size: .
v_call: TRBV5-1
cdr3_aa: CASSLDTVGYNEQFF
cdr3_nt: TGCGCCAGCAGCTTGGATACGGTAGGCTACAATGAGCAGTTCTTC

j_call: TRBJ2-7
d_call: TRBD1
clone_size: .
v_call: TRBV19
cdr3_aa: CASSMSQGADSYEQYF
cdr3_nt: TGTGCCAGTAGTATGTCGCAGGGGGCGGATAGCTACGAGCAGTACTTC

j_call: TRBJ2-5
d_call: .
clone_size: .
v_call: TRBV11-2
cdr3_aa: CASSPSGRTGETQYF
cdr3_nt: TGTGCCAGCAGCCCCTCCGGGCGAACTGGGGAGACCCAGTACTTC

j_call: TRBJ2-7
d_call: TRBD2
clone_size: .
v_call: TRBV23-1
cdr3_aa: CASSHPSGSGSEQYF
cdr3_nt: TGCGCCAGCAGTCACCCTAGCGGGAGTGGTAGCGAGCAGTACTTC

j_call: TRBJ2-7
d_call: .
clone_size: once
v_call: TRBV21-1
cdr3_aa: CASSKIGGTASYEQYF
cdr3_nt: TGTGCCAGCAGCAAAATTGGGGGGACAGCCTCCTACGAGCAGTACTTC

j_call: TRBJ1-1
d_call: .
clone_size: .
v_call: TRBV19
cdr3_aa: CASERGSEAFF
cdr3_nt: TGTGCCAGTGAGAGGGGTTCTGAAGCTTTCTTT

j_call: TRBJ1-4
d_call: .
clone_size: few
v_call: TRBV29-1
cdr3_aa: CSVRQNLDNEKLFF
cdr3_nt: TGCAGCGTGAGGCAGAATCTTGATAATGAAAAACTGTTTTTT

j_call: TRBJ2-2
d_call: .
clone_size: few
v_call: TRBV2
cdr3_aa: CASSGLDVSGELFF
cdr3_nt: TGTGCCAGCAGTGGACTCGATGTATCCGGGGAGCTGTTTTTT

j_call: TRBJ2-1
d_call: .
clone_size: .
v_call: TRBV2
cdr3_aa: CATGSDFGEQFF
cdr3_nt: TGTGCCACTGGGAGTGACTTCGGTGAGCAGTTCTTC

j_call: TRBJ2-7
d_call: .
clone_size: .
v_call: TRBV7-3
cdr3_aa: CASSRDRGALEQYF
cdr3_nt: TGTGCCAGCAGCCGGGACCGCGGGGCCCTCGAGCAGTACTTC

j_call: TRBJ2-1
d_call: .
clone_size: .
v_call: TRBV7-2
cdr3_aa: CASSLNVLILDNEQFF
cdr3_nt: TGTGCCAGCAGCCTCAACGTTCTCATCTTAGACAATGAGCAGTTCTTC

j_call: TRBJ2-5
d_call: TRBD1
clone_size: .
v_call: TRBV5-1
cdr3_aa: CASSLGGGRETQYF
cdr3_nt: TGCGCCAGCAGCTTGGGAGGGGGCAGGGAGACCCAGTACTTC

j_call: TRBJ2-7
d_call: .
clone_size: .
v_call: TRBV6-5
cdr3_aa: CASSDGSSYEQYF
cdr3_nt: TGTGCCAGCTCGGACGGAAGCTCCTACGAGCAGTACTTC

j_call: TRBJ1-2
d_call: .
clone_size: .
v_call: TRBV7-2
cdr3_aa: CASSFDGIANYGYTF
cdr3_nt: TGTGCCAGCAGCTTTGACGGTATAGCTAACTATGGCTACACCTTC

j_call: TRBJ2-2
d_call: TRBD1
clone_size: .
v_call: TRBV18
cdr3_aa: CASSSGTGATGELFF
cdr3_nt: TGTGCCAGCTCATCCGGGACAGGGGCCACCGGGGAGCTGTTTTTT

j_call: TRBJ2-7
d_call: TRBD1
clone_size: .
v_call: TRBV5-1
cdr3_aa: CASSLGDRDRGEQYF
cdr3_nt: TGCGCCAGCAGCTTGGGGGACAGGGACAGGGGCGAGCAGTACTTC

j_call: TRBJ2-7
d_call: .
clone_size: .
v_call: TRBV19
cdr3_aa: CASSLPGPYEQYF
cdr3_nt: TGTGCCAGTAGTTTGCCGGGCCCCTACGAGCAGTACTTC

j_call: TRBJ2-5
d_call: .
clone_size: .
v_call: TRBV7-8
cdr3_aa: CASSLVLPPETQYF
cdr3_nt: TGTGCCAGCAGCTTAGTGCTACCTCCGGAGACCCAGTACTTC

j_call: TRBJ2-7
d_call: TRBD2
clone_size: .
v_call: TRBV11-2
cdr3_aa: CASSSTSGGPYEQYF
cdr3_nt: TGTGCCAGCAGCTCGACCAGCGGGGGCCCCTACGAGCAGTACTTC